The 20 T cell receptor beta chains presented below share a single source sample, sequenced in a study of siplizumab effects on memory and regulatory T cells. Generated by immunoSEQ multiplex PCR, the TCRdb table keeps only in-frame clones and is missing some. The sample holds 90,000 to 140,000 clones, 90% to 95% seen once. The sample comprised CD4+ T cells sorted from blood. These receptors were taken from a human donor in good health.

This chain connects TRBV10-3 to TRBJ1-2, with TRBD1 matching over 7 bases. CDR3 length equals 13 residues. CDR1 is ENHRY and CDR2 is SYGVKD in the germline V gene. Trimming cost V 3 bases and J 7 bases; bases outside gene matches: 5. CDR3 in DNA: TGTGCCATCAGTGAAGACAGGGACGGTGGCTACACCTTC. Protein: CAISEDRDGGYTF.

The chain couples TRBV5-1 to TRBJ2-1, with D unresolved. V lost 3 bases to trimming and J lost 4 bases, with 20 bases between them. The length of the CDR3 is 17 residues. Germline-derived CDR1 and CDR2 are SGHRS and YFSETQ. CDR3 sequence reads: CASSSGRIPGRYNEQFF. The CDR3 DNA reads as TGCGCCAGCAGCTCGGGCCGGATCCCTGGGCGGTACAATGAGCAGTTCTTC.

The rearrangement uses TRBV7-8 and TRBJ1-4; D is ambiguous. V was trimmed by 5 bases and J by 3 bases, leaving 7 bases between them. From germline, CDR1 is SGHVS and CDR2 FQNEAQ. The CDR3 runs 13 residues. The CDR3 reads CASSGLSNEKLFF. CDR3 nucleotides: TGTGCCAGCAGCGGCTTGTCTAATGAAAAACTGTTTTTT.

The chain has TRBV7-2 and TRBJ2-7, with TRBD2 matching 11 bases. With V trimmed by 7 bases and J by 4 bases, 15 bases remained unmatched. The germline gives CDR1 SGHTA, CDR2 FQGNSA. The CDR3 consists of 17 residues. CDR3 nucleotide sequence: TGTGCCAGCACCCCGACAGTAGCGGGAGGGCCTGGTTACGAGCAGTACTTC. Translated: CASTPTVAGGPGYEQYF. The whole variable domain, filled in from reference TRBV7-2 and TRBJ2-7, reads GAGVSQSPSNKVTEKGKDVELRCDPISGHTALYWYRQSLGQGLEFLIYFQGNSAPDKSGLPSDRFSAERTGGSVSTLTIQRTQQEDSAVYLCASTPTVAGGPGYEQYFGPGTRLTVT.

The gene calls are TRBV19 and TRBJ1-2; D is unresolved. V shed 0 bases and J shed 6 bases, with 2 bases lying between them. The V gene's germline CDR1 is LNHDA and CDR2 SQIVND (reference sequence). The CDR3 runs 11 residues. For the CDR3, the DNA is TGTGCCAGTAGTATAGAGGATGGCTACACCTTC. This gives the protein CASSIEDGYTF. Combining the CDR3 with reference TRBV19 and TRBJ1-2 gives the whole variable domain DGGITQSPKYLFRKEGQNVTLSCEQNLNHDAMYWYRQDPGQGLRLIYYSQIVNDFQKGDIAEGYSVSREKKESFPLTVTSAQKNPTAFYLCASSIEDGYTFGSGTRLTVV.

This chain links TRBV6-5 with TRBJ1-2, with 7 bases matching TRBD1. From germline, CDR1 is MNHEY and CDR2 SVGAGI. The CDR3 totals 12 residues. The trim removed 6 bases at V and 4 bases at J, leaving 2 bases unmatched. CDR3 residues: CASSRQGYGYTF. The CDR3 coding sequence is TGTGCCAGCAGCCGACAGGGCTATGGCTACACCTTC.

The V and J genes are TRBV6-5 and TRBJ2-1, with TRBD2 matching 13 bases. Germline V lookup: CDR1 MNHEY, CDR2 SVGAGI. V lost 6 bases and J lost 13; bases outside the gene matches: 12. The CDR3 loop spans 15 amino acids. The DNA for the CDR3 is TGTGCCAGCAGGCAAACCGGGGGACTAGCGGGGAGTCAGTTCTTC. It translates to CASRQTGGLAGSQFF.

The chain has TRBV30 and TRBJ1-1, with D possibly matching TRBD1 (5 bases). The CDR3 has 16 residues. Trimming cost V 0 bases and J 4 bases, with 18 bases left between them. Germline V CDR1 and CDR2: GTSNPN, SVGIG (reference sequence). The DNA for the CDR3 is TGTGCCTGGAGTGTATTCGGGGGTCCGCCGGCCACTGAAGCTTTCTTT. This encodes CAWSVFGGPPATEAFF. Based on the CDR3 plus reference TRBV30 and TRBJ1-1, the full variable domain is SQTIHQWPATLVQPVGSPLSLECTVEGTSNPNLYWYRQAAGRGLQLLFYSVGIGQISSEVPQNLSASRPQDRQFILSSKKLLLSDSGFYLCAWSVFGGPPATEAFFGQGTRLTVV.

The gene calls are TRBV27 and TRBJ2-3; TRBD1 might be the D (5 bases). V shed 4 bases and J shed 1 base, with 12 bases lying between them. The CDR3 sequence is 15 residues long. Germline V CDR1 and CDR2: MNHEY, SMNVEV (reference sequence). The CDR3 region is CASSSPEGGTDTQYF. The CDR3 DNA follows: TGTGCCAGCAGTTCCCCTGAAGGGGGCACAGATACGCAGTATTTT.

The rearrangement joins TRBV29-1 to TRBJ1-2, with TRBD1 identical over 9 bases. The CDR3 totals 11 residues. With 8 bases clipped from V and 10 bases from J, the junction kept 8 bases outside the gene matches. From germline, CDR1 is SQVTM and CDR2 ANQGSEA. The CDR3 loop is CSTGTGHDYTF. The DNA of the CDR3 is TGCAGCACCGGGACAGGGCATGACTACACCTTC.

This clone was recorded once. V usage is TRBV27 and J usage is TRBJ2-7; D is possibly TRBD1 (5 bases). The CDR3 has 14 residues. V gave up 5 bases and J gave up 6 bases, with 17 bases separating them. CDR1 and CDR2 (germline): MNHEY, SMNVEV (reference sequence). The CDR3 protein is CASSISAGKGEQYF. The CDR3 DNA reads TGTGCCAGCAGTATCTCGGCAGGGAAGGGCGAGCAGTACTTC.

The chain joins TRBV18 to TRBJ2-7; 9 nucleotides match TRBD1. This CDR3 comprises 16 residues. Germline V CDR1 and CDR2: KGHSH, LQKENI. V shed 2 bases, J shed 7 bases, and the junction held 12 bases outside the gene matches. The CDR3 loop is CASSPITGGLPLEQYF. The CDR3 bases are TGTGCCAGCTCACCAATTACAGGGGGCCTCCCTTTAGAGCAGTACTTC.

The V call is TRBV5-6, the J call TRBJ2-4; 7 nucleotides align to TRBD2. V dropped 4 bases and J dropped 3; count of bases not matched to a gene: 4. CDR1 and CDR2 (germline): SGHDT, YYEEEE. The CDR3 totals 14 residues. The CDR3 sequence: CASSGRESKNIQYF. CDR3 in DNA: TGTGCCAGCAGCGGGCGGGAGAGCAAAAACATTCAGTACTTC.

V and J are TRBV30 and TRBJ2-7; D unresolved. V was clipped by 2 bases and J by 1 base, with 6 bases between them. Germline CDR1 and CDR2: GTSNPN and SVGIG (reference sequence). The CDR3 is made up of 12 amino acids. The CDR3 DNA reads TGTGCCTGGAGTCCCCCGTCCTACGAGCAGTACTTC. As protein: CAWSPPSYEQYF.

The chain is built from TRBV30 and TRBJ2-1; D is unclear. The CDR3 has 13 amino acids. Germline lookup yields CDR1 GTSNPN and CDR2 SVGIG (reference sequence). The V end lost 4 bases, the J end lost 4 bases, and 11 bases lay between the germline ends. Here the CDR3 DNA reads TGTGCCTGGAAGCATTCTGTATACAATGAGCAGTTCTTC. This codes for CAWKHSVYNEQFF.

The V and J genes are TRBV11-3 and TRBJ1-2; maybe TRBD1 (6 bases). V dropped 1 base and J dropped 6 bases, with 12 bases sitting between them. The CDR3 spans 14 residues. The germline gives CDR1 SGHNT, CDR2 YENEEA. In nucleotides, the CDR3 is TGTGCCAGCAGCTTAGCGGGGGCAGGGGATGGCTACACCTTC. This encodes CASSLAGAGDGYTF. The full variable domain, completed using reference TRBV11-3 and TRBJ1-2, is EAGVVQSPRYKIIEKKQPVAFWCNPISGHNTLYWYLQNLGQGPELLIRYENEEAVDDSQLPKDRFSAERLKGVDSTLKIQPAELGDSAVYLCASSLAGAGDGYTFGSGTRLTVV.

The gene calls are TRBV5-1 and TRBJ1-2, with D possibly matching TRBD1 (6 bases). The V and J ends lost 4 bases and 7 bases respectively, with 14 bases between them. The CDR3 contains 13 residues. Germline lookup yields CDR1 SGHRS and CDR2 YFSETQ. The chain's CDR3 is CASSLQGPSGYTF. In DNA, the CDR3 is TGCGCCAGCAGCCTACAGGGTCCTTCTGGCTACACCTTC.

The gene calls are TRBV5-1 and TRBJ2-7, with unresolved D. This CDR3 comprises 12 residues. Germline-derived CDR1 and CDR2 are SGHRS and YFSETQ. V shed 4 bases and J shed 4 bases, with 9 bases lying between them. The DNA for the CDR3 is TGCGCCAGCAGCCAGTCGGGTTACGAGCAGTACTTC. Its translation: CASSQSGYEQYF.

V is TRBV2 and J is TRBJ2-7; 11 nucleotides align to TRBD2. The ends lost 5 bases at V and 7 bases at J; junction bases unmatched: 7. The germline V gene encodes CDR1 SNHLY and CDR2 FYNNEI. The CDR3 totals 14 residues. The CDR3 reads CASSMASGGREQYF. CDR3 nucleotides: TGTGCCAGCAGTATGGCTAGCGGGGGGCGGGAGCAGTACTTC.

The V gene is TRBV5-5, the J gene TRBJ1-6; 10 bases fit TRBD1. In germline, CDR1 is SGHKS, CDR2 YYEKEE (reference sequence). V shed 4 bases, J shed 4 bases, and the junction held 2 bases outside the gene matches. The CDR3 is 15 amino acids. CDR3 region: CASSGGQGYNSPLHF. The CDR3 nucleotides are TGTGCCAGCAGCGGGGGACAGGGGTATAATTCACCCCTCCACTTT. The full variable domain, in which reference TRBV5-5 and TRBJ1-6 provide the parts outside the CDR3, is DAGVTQSPTHLIKTRGQQVTLRCSPISGHKSVSWYQQVLGQGPQFIFQYYEKEERGRGNFPDRFSARQFPNYSSELNVNALLLGDSALYLCASSGGQGYNSPLHFGNGTRLTVT.